This TCR beta chain appears in the sequencing data of a study of blood T cell repertoires in COVID-19. Across the whole study: Acute and convalescent COVID-19 samples came from the United States, Italy and Spain. The cDNA or gDNA used as material had been derived from T cells, B-cell-depleted T cells, or PBMCs.

V gave up 8 bases and J gave up 0 bases, with 9 bases separating them. The CDR3 covers 14 residues. Germline V CDR1 and CDR2: SGDLS, YYNGEE. In the original analysis: Estimates of nucleated cell counts were drawn from the amplification of reference gene primers. Only in-frame clones appear in the TCRdb table, and some are missing; sequencing was by immunoSEQ multiplex PCR. That table is the source of V, J and clone size, and D and trimming were worked out from the DNA. The table includes tens of thousands of clones, about nine tenths detected once. This TCR was sampled from a man aged 60 to 75 with acute or convalescent COVID-19. The sample comprised peripheral blood. The chain joins TRBV9 to TRBJ2-6, with D possibly being TRBD1 (5 bases). This chain's CDR3 is CARPGFSGANVLTF. The CDR3 coding sequence is TGTGCCAGACCAGGGTTCTCTGGGGCCAACGTCCTGACTTTC.